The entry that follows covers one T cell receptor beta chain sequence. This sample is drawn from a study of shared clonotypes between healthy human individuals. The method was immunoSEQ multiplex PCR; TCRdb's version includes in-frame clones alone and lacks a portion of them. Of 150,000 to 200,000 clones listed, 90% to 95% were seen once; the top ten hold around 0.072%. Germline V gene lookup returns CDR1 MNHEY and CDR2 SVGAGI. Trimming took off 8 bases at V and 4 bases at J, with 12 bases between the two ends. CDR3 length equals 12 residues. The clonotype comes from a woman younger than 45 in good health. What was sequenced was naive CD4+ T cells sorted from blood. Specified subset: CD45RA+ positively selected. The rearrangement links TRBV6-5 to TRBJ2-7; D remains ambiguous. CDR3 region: CASGYRQYEQYF. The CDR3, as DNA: TGTGCCAGCGGGTACAGACAATACGAGCAGTACTTC.